This TCR beta chain was sequenced in a study of vaccination effects on CD4 cells after COVID-19. As regards this clone: The antigen is not known.

The germline gives CDR1 WNHNN, CDR2 SYGVQD (reference sequence). V lost 3 bases to trimming and J lost 5 bases, with 18 bases between them. The CDR3 is 16 amino acids. Produced via immunoSEQ multiplex PCR; TCRdb's table is partial and in-frame only. The sample includes around 63,000 clones, around three quarters seen only once; the top ten take 3.5% to 4.5%. Sequencing followed a ViraFEST assay step that expanded antigen-specific CD4+ T cells with viral peptide pools. Having been cultured for roughly 9 days, the cells underwent CD4+ T cell isolation. Testing of the vaccine recipients showed negative nucleocapsid antibodies and no prior SARS-CoV-2 infection.

The rearrangement uses TRBV10-1 and TRBJ2-3; TRBD1 might be the D (7 bases). Sequenced here: CD4+ T cells from PBMCs cultured with HCoV-OC43 spike peptides, sampled before COVID-19 vaccination. Noted subset: HCoV-OC43 spike overlapping peptide pool stimulation. This clonotype was obtained from a human donor who received a COVID-19 vaccine. CDR3 nucleotide sequence: TGCGCCAGCAGTGACATTGCGGGGCGACAGGGAGATACGCAGTATTTT. Its translation is CASSDIAGRQGDTQYF.